What follows are 29 T cell receptor beta chains derived from one specimen sequenced in a study of shared clonotypes between healthy human individuals. Repertoires were generated with immunoSEQ multiplex PCR, while TCRdb's copy carries only in-frame clones and drops some. In the table there are hundreds of thousands of clones, over 65% of which are singletons. The source material was memory CD4+ T cells sorted from blood. Subset defined: CD45RA-negative fraction. The source is a woman aged 30 to 39 in good health.

The chain combines TRBV7-2 with TRBJ2-7; the match to TRBD2 covers 9 bases. This CDR3 spans 15 amino acids. Germline CDR1 SGHTA, CDR2 FQGNSA. The J segment lost 6 bases and the V segment lost 1 base, leaving 7 bases of the junction unmatched. This CDR3 is CASSLGGTSFGEQYF. CDR3 sequence (DNA): TGTGCCAGCAGCTTAGGCGGGACTAGCTTTGGCGAGCAGTACTTC.

CDR3 bases: TGTGCCAGCTCACCGGGGACAGGGGGCAAGGTCGAGCAGTACTTC. This codes for CASSPGTGGKVEQYF. The rearrangement links TRBV18 to TRBJ2-7; 12 bases agree with TRBD1. The V gene's germline CDR1 is KGHSH and CDR2 LQKENI. The junction had 6 bases not matched to a gene; V was cut back by 3 bases and J by 6 bases. This CDR3 has 15 residues.

The rearrangement joins TRBV5-1 to TRBJ2-1; unclear D gene. The germline V gene encodes CDR1 SGHRS and CDR2 YFSETQ. The V and J ends lost 0 bases and 5 bases respectively, with 9 bases between them. The CDR3 extends over 14 amino acids. CDR3 sequence: CASSLGRFDNEQFF. In DNA form, the CDR3 reads TGCGCCAGCAGCTTGGGCCGTTTCGACAATGAGCAGTTCTTC.

This clone has just one count. The chain links TRBV25-1 to TRBJ2-2; 8 bases map to TRBD2. Per the germline V gene, CDR1 is MGHDK and CDR2 is SYGVNS. With V trimmed by 1 base and J by 4 bases, 5 bases remained unmatched. The CDR3 has 16 amino acids. CDR3 amino acids: CASSESGREVTGELFF. Written as DNA, the CDR3 is TGTGCCAGCAGTGAATCCGGGCGGGAGGTCACCGGGGAGCTGTTTTTT.

This clone occurred a few times. The chain combines TRBV11-1 with TRBJ2-3; the match to TRBD2 covers 7 bases. The CDR3 is 17 amino acids. Germline CDR1 and CDR2: SGHAT and FQDESV (reference sequence). Trimming at V came to 4 bases and at J to 1 base, leaving 11 bases not matched to a gene. CDR3 in amino acids: CASSSFPAGEGTDTQYF. For the CDR3, the DNA is TGTGCCAGCAGCTCCTTCCCGGCGGGAGAAGGCACAGATACGCAGTATTTT.

Here the CDR3 reads CASSEMRRDEQFF. DNA for the CDR3: TGTGCCAGCAGTGAAATGCGAAGGGATGAGCAGTTCTTC. This chain joins TRBV6-1 and TRBJ2-1, with no clear D. This CDR3 has 13 residues. V was pared by 2 bases and J by 8 bases, with 10 bases between. Germline V gene sequence: CDR1 MNHNS, CDR2 SASEGT.

This chain uses TRBV5-8 with TRBJ2-2; 7 positions agree with TRBD1. Germline CDR1 is SGHTS and CDR2 is YDEGEE. With V trimmed by 5 bases and J by 4 bases, 8 bases remained unmatched. The CDR3 totals 15 residues. The CDR3 nucleotides read TGTGCCAGCAGGCGCACAGGGGACCTCACCGGGGAGCTGTTTTTT. This codes for CASRRTGDLTGELFF.

CDR3 residues: CASRAGRAGEKLFF. The CDR3 region has the DNA TGTGCCAGCAGAGCCGGAAGGGCGGGTGAAAAACTGTTTTTT. V usage is TRBV7-9 and J usage is TRBJ1-4; D uncertain. The germline gives CDR1 SEHNR, CDR2 FQNEAQ (reference sequence). The germline V and J ends were trimmed by 6 bases and 7 bases, with 15 bases remaining between them. The CDR3 has 14 residues.

J is TRBJ2-7 and V is TRBV2; TRBD1 is a possible D gene (8 bases). This CDR3 has 14 amino acids. Trimming stripped 6 bases from V and 6 bases from J, with 18 bases between. Germline loops: CDR1 SNHLY, CDR2 FYNNEI. The CDR3 coding sequence is TGTGCCAGCAGCAAGCAGGACAGGGAGGGCGAGCAGTACTTC. It translates to CASSKQDREGEQYF. Full variable domain (rest looked up from reference TRBV2 and TRBJ2-7): EPEVTQTPSHQVTQMGQEVILRCVPISNHLYFYWYRQILGQKVEFLVSFYNNEISEKSEIFDDQFSVERPDGSNFTLKIRSTKLEDSAMYFCASSKQDREGEQYFGPGTRLTVT.

V is TRBV7-9 and J is TRBJ2-7; the D gene is possibly TRBD2 (6 bases). CDR1 and CDR2 (germline): SEHNR, FQNEAQ (reference sequence). This CDR3 contains 17 residues. V shed 2 bases and J shed 6 bases, with 23 bases lying between them. The CDR3 DNA is TGTGCCAGCAGCTTATTGCGTCAGGGAAGTGCGGGACTCGAGCAGTACTTC. The encoded protein is CASSLLRQGSAGLEQYF.

A single count supports this clone. This chain uses TRBV9 with TRBJ1-1, with a tentative D call TRBD1 (6 bases). The CDR3 consists of 15 residues. The V and J ends lost 4 bases and 1 base respectively, with 14 bases between them. The V gene's germline CDR1 is SGDLS and CDR2 YYNGEE. In nucleotides, the CDR3 is TGTGCCAGCAGCAGAATCCAGGGGACGAACACTGAAGCTTTCTTT. Amino acid sequence: CASSRIQGTNTEAFF.

J is TRBJ1-1 and V is TRBV4-2, with TRBD1 matching over 8 bases. Germline V lookup: CDR1 LGHNA, CDR2 YNFKEQ. The CDR3 is 18 amino acids. With 4 bases clipped from V and 7 bases from J, the junction kept 20 bases outside the gene matches. CDR3: CASSPSWDRLSQGFEAFF. CDR3 bases: TGTGCCAGCAGCCCCAGCTGGGACAGGCTTAGTCAGGGGTTTGAAGCTTTCTTT.

The V gene is TRBV7-8, the J gene TRBJ2-3, with 9 bases identical to TRBD2. This CDR3 region has 15 residues. Germline CDR1 and CDR2: SGHVS and FQNEAQ. Trimming removed 5 bases from V and 2 bases from J; junction bases left unmatched: 5. Written as DNA, the CDR3 is TGTGCCAGCAGCAGCATAGCGGGAGTCACAGATACGCAGTATTTT. This sequence encodes CASSSIAGVTDTQYF.

At least ten counts were recorded for this clone. This sequence joins TRBV6-1 and TRBJ1-1; tentatively, D is TRBD1 (5 bases). Trimming stripped 5 bases from V and 1 base from J, with 14 bases between. The CDR3 is 15 residues long. Germline CDR1 MNHNS, CDR2 SASEGT. The CDR3 nucleotides are TGTGCCAGCAGTCCGCAGGGACCGGCGAACACTGAAGCTTTCTTT. Amino acids: CASSPQGPANTEAFF.

The chain joins TRBV4-1 to TRBJ2-1; TRBD2 matches at 8 bases. The CDR3 contains 16 residues. Germline CDR1 is MGHRA and CDR2 is YSYEKL. The trim removed 1 base at V and 4 bases at J, leaving 6 bases unmatched. The CDR3 loop reads CASSQVRLARYNEQFF. The CDR3 DNA reads TGCGCCAGCAGCCAAGTGCGACTAGCGCGTTACAATGAGCAGTTCTTC.

The rearrangement uses TRBV28 and TRBJ2-6; D not resolved. The CDR3 is 13 residues long. Trimming pared 10 bases from V and 0 bases from J, leaving 7 bases between. Germline lookup yields CDR1 MDHEN and CDR2 SYDVKM. The CDR3 region has the DNA TGTGCCACCATTTACTCTGGGGCCAACGTCCTGACTTTC. It translates to CATIYSGANVLTF.

The genes are TRBV2 and TRBJ2-1; D perhaps matches TRBD2 (6 bases). V was cut by 6 bases and J by 0 bases, with 12 bases left in between. Germline V gene lookup returns CDR1 SNHLY and CDR2 FYNNEI. The CDR3 runs to 15 residues. The CDR3 region is CASRVRGHSYNEQFF. The CDR3 DNA reads TGTGCCAGCAGGGTGCGGGGCCACTCCTACAATGAGCAGTTCTTC.

Turning to this clone: The sample carries other DNA sequences with the same CDR3. The V gene is TRBV5-1, the J gene TRBJ1-3, with D possibly TRBD1 on 5 matching bases. Trimming took 0 bases from V and 1 from J, leaving 8 bases between them. Germline V gene lookup returns CDR1 SGHRS and CDR2 YFSETQ. The CDR3 runs 15 residues. CDR3 amino acids: CASSLGQISGNTIYF. The CDR3 DNA reads as TGCGCCAGCAGCTTGGGACAGATTTCTGGAAACACCATATATTTT. Using reference TRBV5-1 and TRBJ1-3 for the parts outside the CDR3, the full variable domain is KAGVTQTPRYLIKTRGQQVTLSCSPISGHRSVSWYQQTPGQGLQFLFEYFSETQRNKGNFPGRFSGRQFSNSRSEMNVSTLELGDSALYLCASSLGQISGNTIYFGEGSWLTVV.

This clone has a handful of counts. The rearrangement joins TRBV9 to TRBJ2-5; no firm D call. V was clipped by 2 bases and J by 4 bases, with 12 bases between them. The CDR3 runs to 14 residues. Germline V gene data show CDR1 as SGDLS and CDR2 as YYNGEE. CDR3 bases: TGTGCCAGCAGCGTCAGGAGTTTTGGAGAGACCCAGTACTTC. Amino acids: CASSVRSFGETQYF. The variable domain in full, with the rest retrieved from reference TRBV9 and TRBJ2-5, is DSGVTQTPKHLITATGQRVTLRCSPRSGDLSVYWYQQSLDQGLQFLIQYYNGEERAKGNILERFSAQQFPDLHSELNLSSLELGDSALYFCASSVRSFGETQYFGPGTRLLVL.

The J gene is TRBJ1-2, the V gene TRBV18; no reliable D call. The CDR3 is made up of 11 amino acids. In germline, CDR1 is KGHSH, CDR2 LQKENI. Trimming cost V 5 bases and J 7 bases, with 8 bases left between them. The CDR3 DNA reads as TGTGCCAGCTCATACGACTCTGGCTACACCTTC. Residues: CASSYDSGYTF.

This clone appeared a few times. J is TRBJ1-5 and V is TRBV7-8; D gene unclear. V gave up 5 bases and J gave up 3 bases, with 14 bases separating them. The CDR3 extends over 15 amino acids. Germline CDR1 reads SGHVS; CDR2 reads FQNEAQ. CDR3 protein: CASSPIGGDNQPQHF. CDR3 coding DNA: TGTGCCAGCAGCCCGATTGGAGGAGACAATCAGCCCCAGCATTTT.

The V call is TRBV29-1, the J call TRBJ1-1; 7 nucleotides agree with TRBD1. The CDR3 covers 13 residues. Germline assignment: CDR1 SQVTM and CDR2 ANQGSEA. The V segment lost 7 bases and the J segment 3 bases; nucleotides outside the gene matches: 8. CDR3: CSGVRQGDTEAFF. CDR3 coding DNA: TGCAGCGGGGTCCGACAGGGTGACACTGAAGCTTTCTTT.

The chain is built from TRBV7-2 and TRBJ1-1; tentative D call: TRBD1 (5 bases). The CDR3 loop spans 15 amino acids. The germline V gene has CDR1 SGHTA and CDR2 FQGNSA. V was clipped by 1 base and J by 0 bases, with 9 bases between them. CDR3 in DNA: TGTGCCAGCAGCTTAGGTCCAGGGTTGAACACTGAAGCTTTCTTT. Encoded protein: CASSLGPGLNTEAFF.

This rearrangement joins TRBV27 to TRBJ2-6; no firm D call. Germline V gives CDR1 MNHEY, CDR2 SMNVEV (reference sequence). V was clipped by 5 bases and J by 0 bases, with 8 bases between them. The CDR3 sequence is 15 residues long. The CDR3 protein is CASSSRDSGANVLTF. CDR3 DNA sequence: TGTGCCAGCAGTAGTAGAGACTCTGGGGCCAACGTCCTGACTTTC.

The sample holds a few counts of this clone. V usage is TRBV25-1 and J usage is TRBJ1-1; D not certain. The CDR3 contains 11 residues. Germline assignment: CDR1 MGHDK and CDR2 SYGVNS. V was cut by 6 bases and J by 0 bases, with 2 bases left in between. The CDR3 sequence is CASRVNTEAFF. The CDR3 DNA is TGTGCCAGCAGGGTGAACACTGAAGCTTTCTTT.

The chain combines TRBV28 with TRBJ2-2; the match to TRBD2 covers 8 bases. V was clipped by 5 bases and J by 9 bases; unmatched bases: 11. The V gene's germline CDR1 is MDHEN and CDR2 SYDVKM. The CDR3 runs 15 residues. The CDR3 region is CASSPGGEGERELFF. CDR3 in DNA: TGTGCCAGCAGTCCCGGGGGGGAGGGGGAACGGGAGCTGTTTTTT.

The chain links TRBV7-2 to TRBJ2-1; 8 nucleotides match TRBD2. CDR1 SGHTA and CDR2 FQGNSA come from the germline V gene. The CDR3 runs 16 residues. The trim removed 3 bases at V and 10 bases at J, leaving 14 bases unmatched. CDR3 amino acids: CASSLGPGLGSKEQFF. The DNA of the CDR3 is TGTGCCAGCAGCTTGGGTCCGGGACTAGGGAGTAAAGAGCAGTTCTTC.

J is TRBJ2-7 and V is TRBV6-5; no clear D. The V gene's germline CDR1 is MNHEY and CDR2 SVGAGI. The CDR3 has 14 residues. V dropped 2 bases and J dropped 6 bases, with 14 bases sitting between them. CDR3 DNA: TGTGCCAGCAGTTACCGTGGTGTAGCTAGCGAGCAGTACTTC. Protein: CASSYRGVASEQYF.

The CDR3 DNA reads as TGTGCCAGCTCAGTCGATACAGGGGGCGATCAGCCCCAGCATTTT. Encoded protein: CASSVDTGGDQPQHF. V and J are TRBV2 and TRBJ1-5; 9 bases align to TRBD1. The CDR3 is 15 residues long. V trimming: 8 bases; J trimming: 5 bases; junction bases outside the gene matches: 10. The germline CDR1 and CDR2 sequences are SNHLY and FYNNEI.